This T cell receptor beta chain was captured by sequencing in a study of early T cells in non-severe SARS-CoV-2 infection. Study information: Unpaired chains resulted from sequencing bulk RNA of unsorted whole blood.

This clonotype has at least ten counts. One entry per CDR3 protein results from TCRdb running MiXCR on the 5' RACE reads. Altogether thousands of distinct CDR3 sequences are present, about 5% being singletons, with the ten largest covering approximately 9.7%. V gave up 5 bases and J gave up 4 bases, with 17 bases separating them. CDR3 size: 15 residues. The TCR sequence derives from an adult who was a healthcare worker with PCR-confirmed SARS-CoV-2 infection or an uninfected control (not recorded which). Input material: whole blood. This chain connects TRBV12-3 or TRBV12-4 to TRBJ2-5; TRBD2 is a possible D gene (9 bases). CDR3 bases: TGTGCCAGCAGTGACCCTAGCGGGACAGGAGAGACCCAGTACTTC. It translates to CASSDPSGTGETQYF.